A selection of T cell receptor beta chains follows, all from one sample in a study of lymphopenia after photon versus proton radiotherapy. Only in-frame clones appear in the TCRdb table, and some are missing; sequencing was by immunoSEQ multiplex PCR. The sample has 150,000 to 200,000 clones; approximately 90% are singletons. This material consisted of peripheral blood, taken from a patient treated with photon-based radiotherapy. These receptors came from a man in his fifties or sixties with gastric cancer. Both conserved end residues are part of each CDR3. The D gene is left open where the match is weak. Some rows have no size entry. The others give once, few or many, or a class for an expanded clone.

j_call v_call d_call clone_size cdr3_nt cdr3_aa
TRBJ1-5 TRBV28 - - TGTGCCAGCAGACGGCGGCAGGGAAAAAATCAGCCCCAGCATTTT CASRRRQGKNQPQHF
TRBJ2-5 TRBV7-2 - few TGTGCCAGCAGCTTAACCTGGCAAGAGACCCAGTACTTC CASSLTWQETQYF
TRBJ1-5 TRBV19 - few TGTGCCAGTAGCGGACAGCCTAGCAATCAGCCCCAGCATTTT CASSGQPSNQPQHF
TRBJ2-1 TRBV18 - - TGTGCCAGCTCATTCCCGGGACTTCACAATGAGCAGTTCTTC CASSFPGLHNEQFF
TRBJ2-2 TRBV6-5 TRBD2 - TGTGCCAGCAAGACTAGCGGGAGTTTCGGGGAGCTGTTTTTT CASKTSGSFGELFF
TRBJ2-2 TRBV5-1 - - TGCGCCAGCAGCTTATCAGTGGGAACCGGGGAGCTGTTTTTT CASSLSVGTGELFF
TRBJ2-2 TRBV2 TRBD1 - TGTGCCAGCAGACGACAGGGGGCGAACACCGGGGAGCTGTTTTTT CASRRQGANTGELFF
TRBJ2-2 TRBV27 TRBD1 once TGTGCCAGCAGGACAGGGGCCGGGGAGCTGTTTTTT CASRTGAGELFF
TRBJ1-4 TRBV9 - - TGTGCCAGCAGCGTAGGGGGGACTAATGAAAAACTGTTTTTT CASSVGGTNEKLFF
TRBJ2-2 TRBV28 - - TGTGCCAGCAGTTCCTTCAGGGGCGCAGGCGGGGAGCTGTTTTTT CASSSFRGAGGELFF